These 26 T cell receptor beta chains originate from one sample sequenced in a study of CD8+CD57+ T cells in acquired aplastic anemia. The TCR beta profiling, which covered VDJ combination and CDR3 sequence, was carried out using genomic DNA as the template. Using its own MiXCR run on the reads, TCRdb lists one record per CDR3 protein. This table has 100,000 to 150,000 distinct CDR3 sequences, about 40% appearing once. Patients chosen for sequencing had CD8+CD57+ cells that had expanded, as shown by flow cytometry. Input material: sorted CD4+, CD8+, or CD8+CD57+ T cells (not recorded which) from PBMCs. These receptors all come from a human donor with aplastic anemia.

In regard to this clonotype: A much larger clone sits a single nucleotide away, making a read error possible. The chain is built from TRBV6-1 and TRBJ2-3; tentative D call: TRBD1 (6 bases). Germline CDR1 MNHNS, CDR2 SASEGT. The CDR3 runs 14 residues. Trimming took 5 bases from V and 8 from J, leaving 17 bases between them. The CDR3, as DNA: TGTGCCAGCAGTCTAAACAGGGAGTCTAGTACGCAGTATTTT. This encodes CASSLNRESSTQYF.

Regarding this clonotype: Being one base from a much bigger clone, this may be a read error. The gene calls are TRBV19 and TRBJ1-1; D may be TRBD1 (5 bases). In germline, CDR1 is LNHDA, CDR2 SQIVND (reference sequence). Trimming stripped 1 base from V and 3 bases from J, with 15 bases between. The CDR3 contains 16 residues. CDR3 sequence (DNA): TGTGCCAGTAGTATAGGTACGGGGCGTCGTGACACTGAAGCTTTCTTT. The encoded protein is CASSIGTGRRDTEAFF.

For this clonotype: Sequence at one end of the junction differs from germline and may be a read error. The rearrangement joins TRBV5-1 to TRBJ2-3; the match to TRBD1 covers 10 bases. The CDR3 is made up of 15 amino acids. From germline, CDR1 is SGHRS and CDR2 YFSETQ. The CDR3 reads CASCLGDRGSDTQYF. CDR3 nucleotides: TGCGCCAGCTGCTTGGGGGACAGGGGCTCAGATACGCAGTATTTT. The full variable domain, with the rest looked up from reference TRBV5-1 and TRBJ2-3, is KAGVTQTPRYLIKTRGQQVTLSCSPISGHRSVSWYQQTPGQGLQFLFEYFSETQRNKGNFPGRFSGRQFSNSRSEMNVSTLELGDSALYLCASCLGDRGSDTQYFGPGTRLTVL.

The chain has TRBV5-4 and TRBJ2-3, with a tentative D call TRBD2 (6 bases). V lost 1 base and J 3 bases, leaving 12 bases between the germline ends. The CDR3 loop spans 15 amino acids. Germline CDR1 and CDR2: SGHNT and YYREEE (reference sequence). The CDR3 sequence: CASSLTSSRTDTQYF. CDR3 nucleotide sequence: TGTGCCAGCAGCTTGACTAGCTCTAGAACAGATACGCAGTATTTT.

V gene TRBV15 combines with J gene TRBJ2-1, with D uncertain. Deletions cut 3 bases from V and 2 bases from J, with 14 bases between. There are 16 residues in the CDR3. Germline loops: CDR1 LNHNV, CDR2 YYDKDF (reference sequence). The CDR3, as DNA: TGTGCCACCAGCAGCCCAGGCGGACCTACCTACAATGAGCAGTTCTTC. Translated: CATSSPGGPTYNEQFF.

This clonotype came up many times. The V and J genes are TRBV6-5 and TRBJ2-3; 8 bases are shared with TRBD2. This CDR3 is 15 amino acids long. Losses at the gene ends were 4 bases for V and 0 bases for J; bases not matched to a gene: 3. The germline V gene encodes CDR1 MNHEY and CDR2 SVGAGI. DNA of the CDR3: TGTGCCAGCAGTTTTCGGGGGGGTAGCACAGATACGCAGTATTTT. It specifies CASSFRGGSTDTQYF.

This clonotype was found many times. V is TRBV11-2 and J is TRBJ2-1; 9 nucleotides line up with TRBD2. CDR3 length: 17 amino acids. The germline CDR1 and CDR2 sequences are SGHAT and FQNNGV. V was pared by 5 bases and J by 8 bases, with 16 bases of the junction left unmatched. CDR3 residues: CASSALRGGAPWDEQFF. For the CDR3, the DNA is TGTGCCAGCAGCGCCTTACGCGGGGGGGCTCCCTGGGATGAGCAGTTCTTC.

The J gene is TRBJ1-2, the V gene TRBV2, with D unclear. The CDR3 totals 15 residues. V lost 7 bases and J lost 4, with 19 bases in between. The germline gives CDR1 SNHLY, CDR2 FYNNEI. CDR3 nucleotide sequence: TGTGCCAGCAATTCAGAGGCACGGACGAGCTATGGCTACACCTTC. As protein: CASNSEARTSYGYTF.

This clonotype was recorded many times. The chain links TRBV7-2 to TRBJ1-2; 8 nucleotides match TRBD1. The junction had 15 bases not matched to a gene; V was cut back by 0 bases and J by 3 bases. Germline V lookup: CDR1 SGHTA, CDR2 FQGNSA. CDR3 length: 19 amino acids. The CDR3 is CASSLARPREMTGDYGYTF. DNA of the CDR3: TGTGCCAGCAGCTTAGCAAGGCCCCGGGAGATGACAGGGGACTATGGCTACACCTTC. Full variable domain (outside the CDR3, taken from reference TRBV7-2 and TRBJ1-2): GAGVSQSPSNKVTEKGKDVELRCDPISGHTALYWYRQSLGQGLEFLIYFQGNSAPDKSGLPSDRFSAERTGGSVSTLTIQRTQQEDSAVYLCASSLARPREMTGDYGYTFGSGTRLTVV.

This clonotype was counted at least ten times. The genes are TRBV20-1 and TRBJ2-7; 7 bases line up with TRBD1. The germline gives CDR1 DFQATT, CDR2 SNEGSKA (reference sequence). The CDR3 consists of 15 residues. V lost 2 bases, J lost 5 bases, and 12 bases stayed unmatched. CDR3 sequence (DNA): TGCAGTGCTAGACGCCTCGCCGGGACAGCAAACGAGCAGTACTTC. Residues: CSARRLAGTANEQYF.

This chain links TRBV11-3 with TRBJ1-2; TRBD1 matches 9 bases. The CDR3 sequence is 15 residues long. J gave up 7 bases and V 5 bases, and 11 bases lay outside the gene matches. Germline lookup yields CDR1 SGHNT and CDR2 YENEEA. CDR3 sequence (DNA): TGTGCCAGCAGCCCTCCCACCGGGACAGGGTTTGGCTACACCTTC. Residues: CASSPPTGTGFGYTF.

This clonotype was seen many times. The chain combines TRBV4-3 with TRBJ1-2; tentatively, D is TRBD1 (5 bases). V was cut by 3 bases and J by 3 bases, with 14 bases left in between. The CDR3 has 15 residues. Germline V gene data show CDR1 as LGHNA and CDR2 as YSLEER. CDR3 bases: TGCGCCAGCAGCCATGATTCAGGGTCCCACTATGGCTACACCTTC. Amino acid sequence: CASSHDSGSHYGYTF.

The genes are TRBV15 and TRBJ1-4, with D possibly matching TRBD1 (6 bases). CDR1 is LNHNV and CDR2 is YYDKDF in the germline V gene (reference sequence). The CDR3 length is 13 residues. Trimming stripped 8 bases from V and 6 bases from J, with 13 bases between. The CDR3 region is CATGRNRDEKLFF. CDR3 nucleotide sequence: TGTGCCACCGGGAGAAACAGGGATGAAAAACTGTTTTTT.

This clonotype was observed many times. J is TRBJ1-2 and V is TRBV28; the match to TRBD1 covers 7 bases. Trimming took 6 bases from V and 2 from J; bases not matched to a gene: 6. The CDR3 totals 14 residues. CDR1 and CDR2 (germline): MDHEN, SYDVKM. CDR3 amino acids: CASSPDRLNYGYTF. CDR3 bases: TGTGCCAGCAGCCCGGACAGGTTGAACTATGGCTACACCTTC.

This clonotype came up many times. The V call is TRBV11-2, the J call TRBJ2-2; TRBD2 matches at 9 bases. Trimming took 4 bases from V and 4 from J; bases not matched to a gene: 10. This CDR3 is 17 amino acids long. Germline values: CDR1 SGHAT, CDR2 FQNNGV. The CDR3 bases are TGTGCCAGCAGCTCGGTTAGCGGGGGCCCTTCCACCGGGGAGCTGTTTTTT. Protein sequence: CASSSVSGGPSTGELFF.

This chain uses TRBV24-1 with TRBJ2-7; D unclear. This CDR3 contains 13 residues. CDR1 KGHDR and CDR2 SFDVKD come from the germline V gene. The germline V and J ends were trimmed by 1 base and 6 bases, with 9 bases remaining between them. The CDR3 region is CATSDLNGREQYF. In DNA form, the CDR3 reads TGTGCCACCAGTGATTTAAACGGACGCGAGCAGTACTTC.

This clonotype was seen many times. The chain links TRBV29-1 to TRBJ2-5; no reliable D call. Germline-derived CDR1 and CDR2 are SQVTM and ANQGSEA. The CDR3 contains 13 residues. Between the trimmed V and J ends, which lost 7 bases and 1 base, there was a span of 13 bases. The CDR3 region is CSASWGFQETQYF. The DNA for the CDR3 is TGCAGCGCCTCCTGGGGATTCCAAGAGACCCAGTACTTC.

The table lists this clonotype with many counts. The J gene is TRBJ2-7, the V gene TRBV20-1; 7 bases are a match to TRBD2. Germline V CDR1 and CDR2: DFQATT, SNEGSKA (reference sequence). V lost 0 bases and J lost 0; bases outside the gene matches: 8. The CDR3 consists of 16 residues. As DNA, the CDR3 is TGCAGTGCTAGAGACCCCTACGGGGGGAGCTCCTACGAGCAGTACTTC. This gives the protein CSARDPYGGSSYEQYF.

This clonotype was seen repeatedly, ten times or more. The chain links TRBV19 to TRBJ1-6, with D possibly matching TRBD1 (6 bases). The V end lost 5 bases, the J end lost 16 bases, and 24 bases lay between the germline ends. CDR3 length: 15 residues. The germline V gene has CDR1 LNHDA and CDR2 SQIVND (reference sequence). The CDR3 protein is CASSPPQGRRDPLHF. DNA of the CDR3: TGTGCCAGTAGTCCCCCCCAGGGGAGAAGGGATCCTCTCCACTTT.

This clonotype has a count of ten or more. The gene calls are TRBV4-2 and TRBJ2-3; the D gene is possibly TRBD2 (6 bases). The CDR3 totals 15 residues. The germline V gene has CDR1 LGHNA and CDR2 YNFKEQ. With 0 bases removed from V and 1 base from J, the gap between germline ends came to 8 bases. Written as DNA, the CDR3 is TGTGCCAGCAGCCAAGACGGGACTGGCACAGATACGCAGTATTTT. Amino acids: CASSQDGTGTDTQYF.

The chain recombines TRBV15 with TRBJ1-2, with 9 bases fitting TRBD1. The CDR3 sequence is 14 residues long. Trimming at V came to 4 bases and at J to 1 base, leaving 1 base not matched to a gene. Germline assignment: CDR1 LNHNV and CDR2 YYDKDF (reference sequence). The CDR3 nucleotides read TGTGCCACCAGCAAGGGACAGGGTAACTATGGCTACACCTTC. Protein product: CATSKGQGNYGYTF. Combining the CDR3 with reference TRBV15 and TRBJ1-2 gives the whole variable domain DAMVIQNPRYQVTQFGKPVTLSCSQTLNHNVMYWYQQKSSQAPKLLFHYYDKDFNNEADTPDNFQSRRPNTSFCFLDIRSPGLGDTAMYLCATSKGQGNYGYTFGSGTRLTVV.

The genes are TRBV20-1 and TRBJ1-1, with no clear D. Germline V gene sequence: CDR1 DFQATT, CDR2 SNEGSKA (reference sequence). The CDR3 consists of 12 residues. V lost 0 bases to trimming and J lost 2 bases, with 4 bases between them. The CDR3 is CSARDRNTEAFF. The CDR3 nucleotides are TGCAGTGCTAGAGATCGCAACACTGAAGCTTTCTTT.

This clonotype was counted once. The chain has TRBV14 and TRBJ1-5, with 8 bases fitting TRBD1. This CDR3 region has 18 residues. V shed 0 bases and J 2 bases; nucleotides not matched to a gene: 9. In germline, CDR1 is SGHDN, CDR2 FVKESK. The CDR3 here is CASSQDSRGDRRNQPQHF. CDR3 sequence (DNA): TGTGCCAGCAGCCAAGATTCCCGAGGGGACAGGCGCAATCAGCCCCAGCATTTT.

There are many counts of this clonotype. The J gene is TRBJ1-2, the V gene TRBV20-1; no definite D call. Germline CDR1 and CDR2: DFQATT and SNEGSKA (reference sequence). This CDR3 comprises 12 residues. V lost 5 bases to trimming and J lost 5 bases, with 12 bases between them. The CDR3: CSAPSLVYGYTF. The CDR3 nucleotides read TGCAGTGCTCCCTCTTTGGTTTATGGCTACACCTTC.

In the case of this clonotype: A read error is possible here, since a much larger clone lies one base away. CDR3 residues: CASSTGEAGELFF. CDR3 DNA sequence: TGCGCCAGCAGCACCGGGGAGGCCGGGGAGCTGTTTTTT. J is TRBJ2-2 and V is TRBV5-1, with D possibly TRBD2 on 6 matching bases. Germline assignment: CDR1 SGHRS and CDR2 YFSETQ. The CDR3 consists of 13 residues. Trimming removed 4 bases at V and 6 bases at J, with 10 bases between.

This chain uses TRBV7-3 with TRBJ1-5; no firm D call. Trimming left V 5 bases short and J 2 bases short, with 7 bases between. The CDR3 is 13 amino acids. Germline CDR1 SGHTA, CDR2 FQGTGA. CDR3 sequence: CASSTSGNQPQHF. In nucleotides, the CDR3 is TGTGCCAGCAGCACATCCGGCAATCAGCCCCAGCATTTT.